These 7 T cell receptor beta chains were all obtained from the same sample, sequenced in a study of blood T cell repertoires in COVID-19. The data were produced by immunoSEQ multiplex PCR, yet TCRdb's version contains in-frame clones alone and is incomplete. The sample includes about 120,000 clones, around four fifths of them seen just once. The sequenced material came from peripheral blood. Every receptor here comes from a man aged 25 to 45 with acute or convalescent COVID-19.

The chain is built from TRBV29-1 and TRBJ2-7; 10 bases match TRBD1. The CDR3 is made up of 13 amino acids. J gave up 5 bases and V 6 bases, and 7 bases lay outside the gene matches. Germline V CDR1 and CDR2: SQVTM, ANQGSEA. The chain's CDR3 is CSVDPGTGDEQYV. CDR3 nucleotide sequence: TGCAGCGTCGACCCGGGGACAGGGGACGAGCAGTACGTC.

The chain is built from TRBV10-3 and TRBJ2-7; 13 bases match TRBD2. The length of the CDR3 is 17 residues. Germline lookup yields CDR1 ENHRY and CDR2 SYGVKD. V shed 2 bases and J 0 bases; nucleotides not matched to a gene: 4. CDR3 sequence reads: CAISEPGLAGSSYEQYV. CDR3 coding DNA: TGTGCCATCAGTGAGCCGGGACTAGCGGGGAGCTCCTACGAGCAGTACGTC.

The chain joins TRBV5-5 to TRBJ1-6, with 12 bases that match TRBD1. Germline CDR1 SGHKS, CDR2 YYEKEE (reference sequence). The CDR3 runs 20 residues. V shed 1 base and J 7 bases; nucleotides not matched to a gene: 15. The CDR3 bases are TGTGCCAGCAGCTTGTACCCCGGGACAGGGGGCGTGACATGGAATTCACCCCTCCACTTT. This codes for CASSLYPGTGGVTWNSPLHF.

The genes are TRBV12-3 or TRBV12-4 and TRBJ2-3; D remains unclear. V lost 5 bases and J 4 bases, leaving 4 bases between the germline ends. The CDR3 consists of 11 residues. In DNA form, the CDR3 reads TGTGCCAGCAGTATATCAGATACGCAGTATTTT. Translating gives CASSISDTQYF.

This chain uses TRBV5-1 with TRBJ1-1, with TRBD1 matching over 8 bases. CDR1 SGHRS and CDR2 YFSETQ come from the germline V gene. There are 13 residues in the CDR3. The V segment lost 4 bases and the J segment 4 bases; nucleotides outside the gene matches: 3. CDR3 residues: CASSRTGFTEAFF. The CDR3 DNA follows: TGCGCCAGCAGCAGGACAGGGTTCACTGAAGCTTTCTTT.

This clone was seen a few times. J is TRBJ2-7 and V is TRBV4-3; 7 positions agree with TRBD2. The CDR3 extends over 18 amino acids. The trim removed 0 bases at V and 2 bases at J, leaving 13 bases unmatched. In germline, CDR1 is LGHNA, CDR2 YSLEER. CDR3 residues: CASSQDFFVERGAYEQYF. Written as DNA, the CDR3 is TGCGCCAGCAGCCAAGATTTTTTCGTCGAGCGGGGAGCCTACGAGCAGTACTTC.

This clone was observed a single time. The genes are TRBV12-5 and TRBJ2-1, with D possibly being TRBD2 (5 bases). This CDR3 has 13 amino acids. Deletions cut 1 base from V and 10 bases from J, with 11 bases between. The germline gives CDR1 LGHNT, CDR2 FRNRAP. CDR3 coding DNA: TGTGCTAGTGGTTTGGGGGGAGCCAAGGAGCAGTTCTTC. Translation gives CASGLGGAKEQFF. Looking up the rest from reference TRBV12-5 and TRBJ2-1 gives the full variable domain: DARVTQTPRHKVTEMGQEVTMRCQPILGHNTVFWYRQTMMQGLELLAYFRNRAPLDDSGMPKDRFSAEMPDATLATLKIQPSEPRDSAVYFCASGLGGAKEQFFGPGTRLTVL.